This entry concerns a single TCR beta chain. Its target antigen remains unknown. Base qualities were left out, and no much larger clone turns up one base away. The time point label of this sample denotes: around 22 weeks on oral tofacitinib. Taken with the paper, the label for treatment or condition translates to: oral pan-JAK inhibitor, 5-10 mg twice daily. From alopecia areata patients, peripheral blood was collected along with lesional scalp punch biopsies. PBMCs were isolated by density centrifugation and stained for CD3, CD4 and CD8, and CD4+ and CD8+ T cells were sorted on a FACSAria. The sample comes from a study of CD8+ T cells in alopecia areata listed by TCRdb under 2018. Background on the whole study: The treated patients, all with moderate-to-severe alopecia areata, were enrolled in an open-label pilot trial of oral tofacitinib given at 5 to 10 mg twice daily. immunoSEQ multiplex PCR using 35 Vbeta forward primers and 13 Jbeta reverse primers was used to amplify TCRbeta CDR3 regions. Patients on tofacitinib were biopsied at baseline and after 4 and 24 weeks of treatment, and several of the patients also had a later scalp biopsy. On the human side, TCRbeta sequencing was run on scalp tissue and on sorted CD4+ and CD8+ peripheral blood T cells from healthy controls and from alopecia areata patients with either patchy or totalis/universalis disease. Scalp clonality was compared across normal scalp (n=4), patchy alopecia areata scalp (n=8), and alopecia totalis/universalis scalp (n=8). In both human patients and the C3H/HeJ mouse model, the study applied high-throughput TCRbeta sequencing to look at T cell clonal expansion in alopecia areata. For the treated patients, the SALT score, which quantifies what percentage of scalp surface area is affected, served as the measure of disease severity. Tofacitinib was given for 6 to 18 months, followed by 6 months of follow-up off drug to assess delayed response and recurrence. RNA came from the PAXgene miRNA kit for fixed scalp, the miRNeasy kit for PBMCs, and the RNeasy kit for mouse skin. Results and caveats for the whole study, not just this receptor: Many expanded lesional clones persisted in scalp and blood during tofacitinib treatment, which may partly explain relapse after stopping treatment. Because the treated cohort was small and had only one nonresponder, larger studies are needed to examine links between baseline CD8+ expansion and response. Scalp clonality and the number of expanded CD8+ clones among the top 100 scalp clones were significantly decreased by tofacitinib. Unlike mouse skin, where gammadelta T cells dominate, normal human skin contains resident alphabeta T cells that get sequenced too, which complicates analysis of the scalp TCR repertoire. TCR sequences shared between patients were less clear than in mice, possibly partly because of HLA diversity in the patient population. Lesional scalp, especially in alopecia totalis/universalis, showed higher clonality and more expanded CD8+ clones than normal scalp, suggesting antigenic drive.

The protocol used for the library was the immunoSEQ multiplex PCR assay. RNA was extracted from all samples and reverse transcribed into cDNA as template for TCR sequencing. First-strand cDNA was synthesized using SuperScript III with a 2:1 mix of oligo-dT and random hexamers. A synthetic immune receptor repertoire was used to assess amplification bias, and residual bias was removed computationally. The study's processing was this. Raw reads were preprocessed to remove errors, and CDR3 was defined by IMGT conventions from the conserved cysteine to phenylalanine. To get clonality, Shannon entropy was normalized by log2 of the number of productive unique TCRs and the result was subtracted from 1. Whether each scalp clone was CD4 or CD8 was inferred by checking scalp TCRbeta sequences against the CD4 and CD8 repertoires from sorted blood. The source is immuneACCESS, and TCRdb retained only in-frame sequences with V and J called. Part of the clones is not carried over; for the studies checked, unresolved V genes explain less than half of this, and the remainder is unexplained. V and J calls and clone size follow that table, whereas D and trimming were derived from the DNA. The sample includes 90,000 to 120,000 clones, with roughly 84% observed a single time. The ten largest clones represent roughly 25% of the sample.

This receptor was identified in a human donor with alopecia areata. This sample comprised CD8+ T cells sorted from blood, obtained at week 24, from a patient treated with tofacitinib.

The DNA is TGTGCCAGCAGCCAAGATGGTGGGACTAGCGGGGCCGAGACCCAGTACTTC. The translation is CASSQDGGTSGAETQYF. This receptor chain uses TRBV4-2 and TRBJ2-5, with TRBD2 matching 13 junction bases. Looking up the germline V gene yields CDR1 LGHNA and CDR2 YNFKEQ. Compared with germline, V lacks 0 bases and J lacks 5 bases; bases without a gene match: 6. The CDR3 goes from the cysteine to the phenylalanine over 17 residues. CDR3 DNA only is kept here, 51 bases in frame from base 1.